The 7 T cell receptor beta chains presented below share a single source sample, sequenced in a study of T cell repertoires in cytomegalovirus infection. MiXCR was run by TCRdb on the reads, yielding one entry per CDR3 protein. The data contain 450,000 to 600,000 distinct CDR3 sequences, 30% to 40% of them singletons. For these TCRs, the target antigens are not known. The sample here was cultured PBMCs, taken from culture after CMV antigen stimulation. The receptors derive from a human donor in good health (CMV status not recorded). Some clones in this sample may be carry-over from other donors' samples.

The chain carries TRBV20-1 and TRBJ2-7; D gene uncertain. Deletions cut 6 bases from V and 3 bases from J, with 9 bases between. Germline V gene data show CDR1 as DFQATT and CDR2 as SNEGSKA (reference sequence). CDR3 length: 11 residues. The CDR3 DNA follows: TGCAGTGCCCCTGACTTCTACGAGCAGTACTTC. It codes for CSAPDFYEQYF.

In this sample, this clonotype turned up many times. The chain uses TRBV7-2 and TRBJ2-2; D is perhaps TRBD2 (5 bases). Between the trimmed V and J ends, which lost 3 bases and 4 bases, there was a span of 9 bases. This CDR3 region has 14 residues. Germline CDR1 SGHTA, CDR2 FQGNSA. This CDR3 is CASSFGMGTGELFF. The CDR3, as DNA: TGTGCCAGCAGCTTCGGGATGGGCACCGGGGAGCTGTTTTTT.

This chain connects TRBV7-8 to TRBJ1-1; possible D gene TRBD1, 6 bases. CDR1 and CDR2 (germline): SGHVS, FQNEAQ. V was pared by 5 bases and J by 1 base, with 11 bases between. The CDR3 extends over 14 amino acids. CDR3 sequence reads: CASSAGARNTEAFF. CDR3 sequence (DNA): TGTGCCAGCAGCGCAGGGGCCCGGAACACTGAAGCTTTCTTT.

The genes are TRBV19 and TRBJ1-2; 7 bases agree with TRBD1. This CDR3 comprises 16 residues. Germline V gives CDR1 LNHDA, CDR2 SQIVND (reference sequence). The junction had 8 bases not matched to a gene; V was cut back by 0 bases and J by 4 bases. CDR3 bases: TGTGCCAGTAGTATAGATACGCGACAGGGTGCCTATGGCTACACCTTC. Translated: CASSIDTRQGAYGYTF.

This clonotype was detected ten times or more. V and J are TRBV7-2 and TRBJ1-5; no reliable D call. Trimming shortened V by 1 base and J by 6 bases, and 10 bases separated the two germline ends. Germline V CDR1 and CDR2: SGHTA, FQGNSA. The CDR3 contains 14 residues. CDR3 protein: CASSLDGGSQPQHF. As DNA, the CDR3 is TGTGCCAGCAGCTTAGATGGAGGTAGTCAGCCCCAGCATTTT.

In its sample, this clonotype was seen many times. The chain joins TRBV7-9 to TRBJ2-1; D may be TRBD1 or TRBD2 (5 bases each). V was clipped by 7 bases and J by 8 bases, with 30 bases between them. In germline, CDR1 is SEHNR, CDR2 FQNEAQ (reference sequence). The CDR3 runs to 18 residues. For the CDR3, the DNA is TGTGCCAGCACCTCGAGGGGTATCTCCTTTATTCATTTTGATGAGCAGTTCTTC. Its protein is CASTSRGISFIHFDEQFF.

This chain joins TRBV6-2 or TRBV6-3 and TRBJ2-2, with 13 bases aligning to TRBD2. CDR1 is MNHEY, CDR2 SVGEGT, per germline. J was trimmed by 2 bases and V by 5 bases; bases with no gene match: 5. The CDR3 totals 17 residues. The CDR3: CASSRGLAGTNTGELFF. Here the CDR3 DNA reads TGTGCCAGCAGTCGGGGACTAGCGGGAACAAACACCGGGGAGCTGTTTTTT.